Presented here are 30 T cell receptor beta chains from one specimen sequenced in a study of cytomegalovirus exposure and HLA in healthy donors. The study ran its PCR with 60 Vbeta and 13 Jbeta primers. Measured with immunoSEQ multiplex PCR; TCRdb has only the in-frame clones, and not every one. The sample yields around 100,000 clones, over 70% seen once. Sequencing used PBMCs. All receptors come from a woman aged 40 to 50 in good health and CMV-seropositive.

V and J are TRBV7-8 and TRBJ2-1, with unresolved D. The V end was cut by 1 base, the J end by 1 base, with 5 bases between. CDR3 length: 14 residues. CDR1 SGHVS and CDR2 FQNEAQ come from the germline V gene. The CDR3 sequence: CASSLVTSYNEQFF. The DNA of the CDR3 is TGTGCCAGCAGCTTAGTGACATCCTACAATGAGCAGTTCTTC.

This clone occurred once. The V call is TRBV5-1, the J call TRBJ2-3, with 12 bases lining up with TRBD2. CDR3 size: 14 residues. Losses at the gene ends were 4 bases for V and 6 bases for J; bases not matched to a gene: 3. CDR1 SGHRS and CDR2 YFSETQ come from the germline V gene. CDR3 DNA: TGCGCCAGCAGCCTAACTAGCGGGAGGGATACGCAGTATTTT. It is translated as CASSLTSGRDTQYF. Based on the CDR3 plus reference TRBV5-1 and TRBJ2-3, the full variable domain is KAGVTQTPRYLIKTRGQQVTLSCSPISGHRSVSWYQQTPGQGLQFLFEYFSETQRNKGNFPGRFSGRQFSNSRSEMNVSTLELGDSALYLCASSLTSGRDTQYFGPGTRLTVL.

This clone has a handful of counts. This chain joins TRBV19 and TRBJ1-2; D perhaps matches TRBD1 (6 bases). With 3 bases removed from V and 4 bases from J, the gap between germline ends came to 15 bases. CDR3 size: 15 residues. Germline CDR1 is LNHDA and CDR2 is SQIVND (reference sequence). This chain's CDR3 is CASSIFAGAGYGYTF. As DNA, the CDR3 is TGTGCCAGTAGTATCTTTGCGGGGGCGGGCTATGGCTACACCTTC.

This clone was observed a single time. One end of the junction varies from germline; a read error may be responsible. The rearrangement uses TRBV7-9 and TRBJ2-1; 14 bases line up with TRBD2. The CDR3 extends over 15 amino acids. Germline loops: CDR1 SEHNR, CDR2 FQNEAQ (reference sequence). The CDR3 sequence: CSSSLGTSGSNEQFF. Here the CDR3 DNA reads TGTTCCAGCAGCCTCGGGACTAGCGGGAGCAATGAGCAGTTCTTC.

The chain has TRBV28 and TRBJ2-7; TRBD1 aligns across 12 bases. Germline V gives CDR1 MDHEN, CDR2 SYDVKM. This CDR3 has 16 amino acids. V trimming: 6 bases; J trimming: 5 bases; junction bases outside the gene matches: 11. Here the CDR3 DNA reads TGTGCCAGCAGAGCAGCCGGGACAGGGGGCGTCCACGAGCAGTACTTC. Translated, it gives CASRAAGTGGVHEQYF.

This rearrangement joins TRBV30 to TRBJ2-7; 9 nucleotides line up with TRBD1. The CDR3 covers 18 residues. After removal of 2 bases from V and 4 bases from J, the junction contained 18 bases not matched to a gene. The V gene's germline CDR1 is GTSNPN and CDR2 SVGIG (reference sequence). The CDR3 here is CAWSTRTGVGVGLYEQYF. The CDR3 DNA reads TGTGCCTGGAGTACCCGGACAGGGGTGGGGGTTGGGTTATACGAGCAGTACTTC.

This chain joins TRBV5-6 and TRBJ1-2; TRBD1 aligns across 9 bases. This CDR3 spans 14 amino acids. V lost 4 bases to trimming and J lost 4 bases; unmatched junction nucleotides: 5. Germline CDR1 reads SGHDT; CDR2 reads YYEEEE. CDR3 region: CASSQGQGRYGYTF. CDR3 DNA sequence: TGTGCCAGCAGCCAGGGACAGGGACGCTATGGCTACACCTTC.

The CDR3 reads CASSSLRTGIGNYGYTF. CDR3 nucleotides: TGCGCCAGCAGCTCCCTTCGGACAGGGATAGGTAACTATGGCTACACCTTC. The chain recombines TRBV5-1 with TRBJ1-2; TRBD1 aligns across 8 bases. Germline V lookup: CDR1 SGHRS, CDR2 YFSETQ. V trimming: 3 bases; J trimming: 1 base; junction bases outside the gene matches: 11. The CDR3 contains 17 residues.

The chain is built from TRBV9 and TRBJ2-3, with 8 bases that match TRBD2. There are 15 residues in the CDR3. Germline CDR1 reads SGDLS; CDR2 reads YYNGEE. V shed 3 bases, J shed 6 bases, and the junction held 9 bases outside the gene matches. The chain's CDR3 is CASSAAGVTGDTQYF. CDR3 DNA: TGTGCCAGCAGCGCAGCGGGAGTTACGGGGGATACGCAGTATTTT. Supplemented by reference TRBV9 and TRBJ2-3, the full variable domain reads DSGVTQTPKHLITATGQRVTLRCSPRSGDLSVYWYQQSLDQGLQFLIQYYNGEERAKGNILERFSAQQFPDLHSELNLSSLELGDSALYFCASSAAGVTGDTQYFGPGTRLTVL.

V is TRBV18 and J is TRBJ2-3, with 10 bases matching TRBD2. This CDR3 has 14 residues. Losses at the gene ends were 2 bases for V and 6 bases for J; bases not matched to a gene: 2. Germline V gene lookup returns CDR1 KGHSH and CDR2 LQKENI. This CDR3 reads CASSPKGLADTQYF. CDR3 nucleotide sequence: TGTGCCAGCTCACCAAAGGGACTAGCGGATACGCAGTATTTT.

The chain uses TRBV19 and TRBJ2-3; 8 bases map to TRBD2. V shed 5 bases, J shed 4 bases, and the junction held 5 bases outside the gene matches. This CDR3 is built from 14 residues. Germline V lookup: CDR1 LNHDA, CDR2 SQIVND (reference sequence). CDR3 region: CASSRGGWSDTQYF. CDR3 coding DNA: TGTGCCAGTAGTCGGGGGGGGTGGTCAGATACGCAGTATTTT.

This clone was counted between two and nine times. The genes are TRBV7-6 and TRBJ2-3, with 8 bases identical to TRBD2. Trimming at V came to 2 bases and at J to 5 bases, leaving 12 bases not matched to a gene. CDR1 and CDR2 from the germline V gene are SGHVS and FNYEAQ. The CDR3 has 17 amino acids. For the CDR3, the DNA is TGTGCCAGCAGCTTATCGACCGGGGGGGCCGGAAAAGATACGCAGTATTTT. Protein: CASSLSTGGAGKDTQYF.

The gene calls are TRBV7-6 and TRBJ2-1, with 7 bases matching TRBD2. This CDR3 has 16 residues. V shed 0 bases, J shed 7 bases, and the junction held 9 bases outside the gene matches. CDR1 is SGHVS, CDR2 FNYEAQ, per germline. DNA for the CDR3: TGTGCCAGCAGCTTAGCTGGGGGGAGGGCCCCTAATGAGCAGTTCTTC. Translated, it gives CASSLAGGRAPNEQFF.

The rearrangement joins TRBV6-5 to TRBJ1-1; D call uncertain. Trimming cost V 0 bases and J 9 bases, with 14 bases left between them. From germline, CDR1 is MNHEY and CDR2 SVGAGI. The length of the CDR3 is 14 residues. CDR3 sequence: CASSYSNLSPQAFF. The CDR3, as DNA: TGTGCCAGCAGTTACTCGAACCTTAGTCCGCAAGCTTTCTTT.

The chain has TRBV4-3 and TRBJ1-1, with 8 bases lining up with TRBD1. The CDR3 totals 15 residues. In germline, CDR1 is LGHNA, CDR2 YSLEER. J was trimmed by 3 bases and V by 1 base; bases with no gene match: 4. The CDR3 loop is CASSQGQGWDTEAFF. The DNA of the CDR3 is TGCGCCAGCAGCCAAGGACAGGGGTGGGACACTGAAGCTTTCTTT.

The chain uses TRBV5-1 and TRBJ2-1; 7 bases are a match to TRBD1. V was clipped by 4 bases and J by 0 bases; unmatched bases: 4. Germline CDR1 is SGHRS and CDR2 is YFSETQ. This CDR3 has 15 amino acids. The CDR3 region is CASSEGQSSYNEQFF. CDR3 nucleotides: TGCGCCAGCAGCGAGGGACAGAGCTCCTACAATGAGCAGTTCTTC.

The gene calls are TRBV28 and TRBJ1-4; no definite D call. CDR1 MDHEN and CDR2 SYDVKM come from the germline V gene. V was clipped by 5 bases and J by 4 bases, with 11 bases between them. The CDR3 extends over 14 amino acids. CDR3 protein: CASSEGGRNEKLFF. DNA for the CDR3: TGTGCCAGCAGTGAGGGAGGGCGTAATGAAAAACTGTTTTTT.

The V and J genes are TRBV6-1 and TRBJ2-7; D not resolved. From germline, CDR1 is MNHNS and CDR2 SASEGT. CDR3 size: 15 residues. V lost 3 bases to trimming and J lost 2 bases, with 14 bases between them. The CDR3 is CASSEWRLLTYEQYF. The CDR3 region has the DNA TGTGCCAGCAGTGAGTGGAGACTCCTAACCTACGAGCAGTACTTC.

The chain has TRBV6-5 and TRBJ2-1; 7 bases line up with TRBD2. Unmatched junction bases numbered 6, after V lost 0 bases and J lost 4 bases. CDR3 length equals 16 residues. CDR1 is MNHEY and CDR2 is SVGAGI in the germline V gene. The chain's CDR3 is CASSYSASGIYNEQFF. Written as DNA, the CDR3 is TGTGCCAGCAGTTACTCGGCTAGCGGAATTTACAATGAGCAGTTCTTC.

The gene calls are TRBV6-1 and TRBJ2-4; D is unresolved. The CDR3 spans 15 residues. Germline V gene data show CDR1 as MNHNS and CDR2 as SASEGT. V gave up 8 bases and J gave up 0 bases, with 14 bases separating them. The CDR3 DNA sequence: TGTGCCAGCTTGCTAGTGTCCTTAGCCAAAAACATTCAGTACTTC. It yields the protein CASLLVSLAKNIQYF.

Worth noting for this clone: One junction end disagrees with the germline gene, perhaps due to a read error. The rearrangement uses TRBV7-7 and TRBJ2-3; 10 bases agree with TRBD2. This CDR3 contains 15 residues. Germline values: CDR1 SSHAT, CDR2 FNYEAQ (reference sequence). The CDR3 sequence: CASSKLAGRTDTQYF. CDR3 sequence (DNA): TGTGCTAGCAGCAAACTAGCGGGGCGGACAGATACGCAGTATTTT. The whole variable domain, filled in from reference TRBV7-7 and TRBJ2-3, reads GAGVSQSPRYKVTKRGQDVTLRCDPISSHATLYWYQQALGQGPEFLTYFNYEAQPDKSGLPSDRFSAERPEGSISTLTIQRTEQRDSAMYRCASSKLAGRTDTQYFGPGTRLTVL.

The J gene is TRBJ2-5, the V gene TRBV11-2, with D perhaps TRBD2 (5 bases). V was clipped by 5 bases and J by 4 bases, with 14 bases between them. The CDR3 length is 14 residues. The germline V gene has CDR1 SGHAT and CDR2 FQNNGV. The DNA of the CDR3 is TGTGCCAGCAGCCTAGCTGGGAGTCGAGAGACCCAGTACTTC. Protein sequence: CASSLAGSRETQYF.

This clone occurred a few times. The rearrangement joins TRBV21-1 to TRBJ1-1. TRBV21-1 is given as a pseudogene. This CDR3 has 12 amino acids. The CDR3 sequence is CASSPRTVLAFF. The CDR3 region has the DNA TGTGCCAGCAGCCCTCGGACTGTTTTGGCTTTCTTT.

The chain combines TRBV7-2 with TRBJ1-5; D is possibly TRBD1 (5 bases). The CDR3 loop spans 15 amino acids. Trimming removed 2 bases from V and 4 bases from J, with 12 bases in between. CDR1 SGHTA and CDR2 FQGNSA come from the germline V gene. CDR3 region: CASSLSGSRNQPQHF. In DNA form, the CDR3 reads TGTGCCAGCAGCTTATCAGGGTCTCGTAATCAGCCCCAGCATTTT.

Details on this clone: One end of the junction varies from germline; a read error may be responsible. J is TRBJ1-2 and V is TRBV2; the D is unclear. CDR1 SNHLY and CDR2 FYNNEI come from the germline V gene. The CDR3 covers 10 residues. The CDR3 loop reads CASSDPGFAF. In DNA form, the CDR3 reads TGTGCCAGCAGTGACCCAGGCTTCGCCTTC.

The rearrangement links TRBV15 to TRBJ2-1; weak D call: TRBD1 (5 bases). Trimming cost V 1 base and J 3 bases, with 10 bases left between them. The CDR3 loop spans 15 amino acids. Per germline, CDR1 LNHNV and CDR2 YYDKDF (reference sequence). In DNA, the CDR3 is TGTGCCACCAGCAGAGTTCAGGGAAACTACAATGAGCAGTTCTTC. Its translation is CATSRVQGNYNEQFF.

CDR3 sequence: CASGVGQGISNQPQHF. CDR3 nucleotides: TGTGCCAGCGGCGTAGGACAGGGTATTAGCAATCAGCCCCAGCATTTT. This chain links TRBV27 with TRBJ1-5; 8 bases are a match to TRBD1. Losses at the gene ends were 8 bases for V and 0 bases for J; bases not matched to a gene: 9. This CDR3 region has 16 residues. Germline V gene lookup returns CDR1 MNHEY and CDR2 SMNVEV (reference sequence).

This sequence joins TRBV4-1 and TRBJ2-1; D not resolved. V shed 4 bases and J shed 8 bases, with 12 bases lying between them. Germline V CDR1 and CDR2: MGHRA, YSYEKL. The CDR3 is made up of 13 amino acids. This chain's CDR3 is CASSPGTRDEQFF. The CDR3 nucleotides are TGCGCCAGCAGCCCCGGAACCCGGGATGAGCAGTTCTTC.

The gene calls are TRBV5-1 and TRBJ1-6; D might be TRBD1 (6 bases). CDR1 is SGHRS, CDR2 YFSETQ, per germline. This CDR3 has 13 residues. V lost 5 bases and J 11 bases, leaving 14 bases between the germline ends. The CDR3 region has the DNA TGCGCCAGCAGGCTAACAGGGTTTGCACCCCTCCACTTT. It specifies CASRLTGFAPLHF.

This clone was observed a few times. The rearrangement joins TRBV10-2 to TRBJ1-5; D perhaps matches TRBD1 (5 bases). Germline V gene sequence: CDR1 WSHSY, CDR2 SAAADI. The CDR3 is made up of 14 amino acids. The germline V and J ends were trimmed by 8 bases and 2 bases, with 13 bases remaining between them. CDR3 sequence (DNA): TGCGCCAGCCAGACAGCATCCGGCAATCAGCCCCAGCATTTT. Amino acid sequence: CASQTASGNQPQHF.